This T cell receptor beta chain came from a study of T cell responses to AZD1222 COVID-19 vaccine. Study as a whole: Pooled in the analysis were second doses at about 4 or about 12 weeks. Notes on the study in general: Clonal diversity was possibly underestimated; the donors were predominantly white British and more often female. Spike regions recognized by vaccine-associated CD4 TCRs spanned the protein, led by 160-218 and 743-854.

Germline V gene sequence: CDR1 LNHDA, CDR2 SQIVND (reference sequence). This CDR3 is 12 amino acids long. V was pared by 7 bases and J by 1 base, with 5 bases between. Sequenced by immunoSEQ multiplex PCR; TCRdb stores in-frame clones only, minus some. The table has 120,000 or so clones, 80% to 90% seen once. Worth noting for this clone: Its target is not known.

Material: peripheral blood, obtained on day 0 of AZD1222 vaccination. The genes are TRBV19 and TRBJ1-5; D gene unclear. The sequence was collected from an adult in good health. CDR3 coding DNA: TGTGCCAGTAAGGGAAGCAATCAGCCCCAGCATTTT. Translation gives CASKGSNQPQHF.